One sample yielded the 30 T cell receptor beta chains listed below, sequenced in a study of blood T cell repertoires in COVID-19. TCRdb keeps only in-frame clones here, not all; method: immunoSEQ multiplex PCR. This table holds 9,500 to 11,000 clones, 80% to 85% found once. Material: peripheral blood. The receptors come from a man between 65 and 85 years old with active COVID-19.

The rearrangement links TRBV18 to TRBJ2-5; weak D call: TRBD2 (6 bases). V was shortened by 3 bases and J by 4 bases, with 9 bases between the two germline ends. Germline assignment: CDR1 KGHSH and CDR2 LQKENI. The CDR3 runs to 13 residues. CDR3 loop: CASSPGRGETQYF. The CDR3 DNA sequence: TGTGCCAGCTCACCGGGGCGGGGAGAGACCCAGTACTTC.

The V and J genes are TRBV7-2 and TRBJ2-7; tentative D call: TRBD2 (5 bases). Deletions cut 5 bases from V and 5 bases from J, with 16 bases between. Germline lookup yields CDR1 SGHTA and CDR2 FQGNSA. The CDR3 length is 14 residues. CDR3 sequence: CASSLGGSAHEQYF. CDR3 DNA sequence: TGTGCCAGCAGCCTTGGAGGATCGGCACACGAGCAGTACTTC.

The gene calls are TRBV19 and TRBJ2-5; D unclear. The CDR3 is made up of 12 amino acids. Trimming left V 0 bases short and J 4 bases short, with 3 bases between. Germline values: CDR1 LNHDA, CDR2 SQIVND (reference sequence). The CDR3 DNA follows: TGTGCCAGTAGTATAGATCTAGAGACCCAGTACTTC. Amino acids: CASSIDLETQYF.

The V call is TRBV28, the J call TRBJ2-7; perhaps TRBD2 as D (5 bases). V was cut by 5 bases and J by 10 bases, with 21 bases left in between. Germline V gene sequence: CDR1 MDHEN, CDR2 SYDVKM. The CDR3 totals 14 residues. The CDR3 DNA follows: TGTGCCAGCAGTCTAACAGCGCAACATCGGGGACAGTACTTC. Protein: CASSLTAQHRGQYF.

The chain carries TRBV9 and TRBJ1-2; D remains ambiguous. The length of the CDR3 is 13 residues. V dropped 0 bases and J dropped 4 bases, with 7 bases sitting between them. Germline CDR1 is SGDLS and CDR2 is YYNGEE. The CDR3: CASSVEPGYGYTF. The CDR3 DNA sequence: TGTGCCAGCAGCGTAGAACCCGGCTATGGCTACACCTTC.

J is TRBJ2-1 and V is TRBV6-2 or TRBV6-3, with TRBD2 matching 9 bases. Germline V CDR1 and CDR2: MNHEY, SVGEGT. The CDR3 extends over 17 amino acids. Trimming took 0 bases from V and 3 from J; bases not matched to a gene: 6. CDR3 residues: CASSYSSLAGIYNEQFF. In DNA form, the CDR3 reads TGTGCCAGCAGTTACTCCTCCCTAGCGGGGATCTACAATGAGCAGTTCTTC.

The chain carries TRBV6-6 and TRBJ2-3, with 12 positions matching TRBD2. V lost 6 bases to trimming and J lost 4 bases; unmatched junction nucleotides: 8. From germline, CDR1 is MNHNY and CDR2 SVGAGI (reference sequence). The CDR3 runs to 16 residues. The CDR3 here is CASRLAGGTGADTQYF. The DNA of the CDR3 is TGTGCCAGCAGGCTAGCGGGGGGGACCGGGGCAGATACGCAGTATTTT.

CDR3: CASSRGSPTYNEQFF. CDR3 nucleotide sequence: TGTGCCAGCAGCAGGGGTTCTCCTACCTACAATGAGCAGTTCTTC. V gene TRBV6-5 combines with J gene TRBJ2-1, with D maybe TRBD1 (6 bases). CDR3 length equals 15 residues. Trimming cost V 6 bases and J 2 bases, with 14 bases left between them. Looked up from germline, CDR1 is MNHEY and CDR2 is SVGAGI.

In DNA form, the CDR3 reads TGTGCCAGCAGTTTAGGGCAGGGGGGCAAAAACATTCAGTACTTC. As protein: CASSLGQGGKNIQYF. The gene calls are TRBV28 and TRBJ2-4; TRBD1 is a possible D gene (7 bases). Deletions cut 2 bases from V and 3 bases from J, with 11 bases between. The germline V gene has CDR1 MDHEN and CDR2 SYDVKM. The CDR3 loop spans 15 amino acids.

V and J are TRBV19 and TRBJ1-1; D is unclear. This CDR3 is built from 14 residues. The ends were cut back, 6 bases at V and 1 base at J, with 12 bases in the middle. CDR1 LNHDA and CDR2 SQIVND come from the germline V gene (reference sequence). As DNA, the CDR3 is TGTGCCAGTAGCCCCGGTCCAGGGAACACTGAAGCTTTCTTT. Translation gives CASSPGPGNTEAFF.

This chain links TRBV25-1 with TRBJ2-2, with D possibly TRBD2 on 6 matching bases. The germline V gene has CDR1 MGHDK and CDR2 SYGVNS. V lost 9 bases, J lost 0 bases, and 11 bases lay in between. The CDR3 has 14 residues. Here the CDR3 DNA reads TGTGCCAGTACTACGGGGGCGAACACCGGGGAGCTGTTTTTT. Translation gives CASTTGANTGELFF.

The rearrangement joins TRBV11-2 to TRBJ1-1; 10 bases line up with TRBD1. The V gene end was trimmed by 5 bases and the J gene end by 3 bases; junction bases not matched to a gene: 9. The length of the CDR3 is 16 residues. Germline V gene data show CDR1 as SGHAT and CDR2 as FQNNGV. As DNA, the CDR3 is TGTGCCAGCAGCCGGGGACAGGGGTACATCGACACTGAAGCTTTCTTT. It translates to CASSRGQGYIDTEAFF.

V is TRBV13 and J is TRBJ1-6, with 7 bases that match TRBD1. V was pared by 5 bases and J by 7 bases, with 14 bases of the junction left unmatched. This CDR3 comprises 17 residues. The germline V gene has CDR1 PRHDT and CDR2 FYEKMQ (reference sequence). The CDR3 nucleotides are TGTGCCAGCAGCAGGGACCCTAAGGGGGCCCTAAATTCACCCCTCCACTTT. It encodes CASSRDPKGALNSPLHF.

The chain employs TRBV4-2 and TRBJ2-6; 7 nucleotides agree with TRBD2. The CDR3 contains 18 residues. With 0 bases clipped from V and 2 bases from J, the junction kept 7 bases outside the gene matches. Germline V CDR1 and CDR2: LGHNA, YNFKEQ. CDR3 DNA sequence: TGTGCCAGCAGCCAAGATTTGTCGGCGGGGGCTGGGGCCAACGTCCTGACTTTC. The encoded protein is CASSQDLSAGAGANVLTF.

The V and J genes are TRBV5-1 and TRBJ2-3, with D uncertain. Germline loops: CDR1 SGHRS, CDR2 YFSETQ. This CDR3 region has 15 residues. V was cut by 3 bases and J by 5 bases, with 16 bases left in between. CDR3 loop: CASSSQRWVIDTQYF. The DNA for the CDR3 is TGCGCCAGCAGCTCCCAGCGTTGGGTGATAGATACGCAGTATTTT.

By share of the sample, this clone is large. The CDR3 region has the DNA TGCGCCAGCAGCCACACCTGGGGGGGAGATACGCAGTATTTT. It yields the protein CASSHTWGGDTQYF. This chain links TRBV4-1 with TRBJ2-3; 7 bases align to TRBD2. Germline lookup yields CDR1 MGHRA and CDR2 YSYEKL. J lost 5 bases, V lost 3 bases, and 5 bases had no gene match. The CDR3 contains 14 residues.

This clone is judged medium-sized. The CDR3 DNA reads TGTGCCAGCAGTTTCCTAGACAGGAACTATGGCTACACCTTC. Translated, it gives CASSFLDRNYGYTF. The chain couples TRBV7-9 to TRBJ1-2; D possibly corresponds to TRBD1 (6 bases). CDR1 and CDR2 (germline): SEHNR, FQNEAQ (reference sequence). CDR3 length: 14 amino acids. The V gene lost 6 bases and the J gene lost 2 bases, with 13 bases spanning the gap.

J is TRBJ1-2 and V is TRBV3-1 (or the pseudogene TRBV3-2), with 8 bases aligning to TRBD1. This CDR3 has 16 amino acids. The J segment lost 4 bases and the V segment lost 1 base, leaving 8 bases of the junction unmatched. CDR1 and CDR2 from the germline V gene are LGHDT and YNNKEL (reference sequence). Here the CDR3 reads CASSQVRTGIGYGYTF. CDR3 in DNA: TGTGCCAGCAGCCAAGTTCGGACAGGGATAGGCTATGGCTACACCTTC.

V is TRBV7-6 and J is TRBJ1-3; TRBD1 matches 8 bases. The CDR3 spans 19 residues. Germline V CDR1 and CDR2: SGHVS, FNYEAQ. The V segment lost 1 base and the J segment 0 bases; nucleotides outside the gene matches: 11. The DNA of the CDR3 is TGTGCCAGCAGCTTAGAGGCAGGGGGCTTGGACTTCTCTGGAAACACCATATATTTT. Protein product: CASSLEAGGLDFSGNTIYF.

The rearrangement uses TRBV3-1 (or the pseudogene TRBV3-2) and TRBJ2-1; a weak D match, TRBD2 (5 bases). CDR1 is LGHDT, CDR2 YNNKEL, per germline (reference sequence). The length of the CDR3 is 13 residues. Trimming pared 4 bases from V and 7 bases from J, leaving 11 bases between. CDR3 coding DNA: TGTGCCAGCAGCCGGCTAGCCCCAAATGAGCAGTTCTTC. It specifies CASSRLAPNEQFF.

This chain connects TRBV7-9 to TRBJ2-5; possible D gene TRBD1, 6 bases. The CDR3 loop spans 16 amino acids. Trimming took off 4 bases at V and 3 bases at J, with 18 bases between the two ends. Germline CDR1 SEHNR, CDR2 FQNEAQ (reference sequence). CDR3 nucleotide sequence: TGTGCCAGCAGCTCATTTGGGGCAGGGGCTGAAGAGACCCAGTACTTC. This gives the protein CASSSFGAGAEETQYF. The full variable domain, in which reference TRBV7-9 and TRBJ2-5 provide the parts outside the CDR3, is DTGVSQNPRHKITKRGQNVTFRCDPISEHNRLYWYRQTLGQGPEFLTYFQNEAQLEKSRLLSDRFSAERPKGSFSTLEIQRTEQGDSAMYLCASSSFGAGAEETQYFGPGTRLLVL.

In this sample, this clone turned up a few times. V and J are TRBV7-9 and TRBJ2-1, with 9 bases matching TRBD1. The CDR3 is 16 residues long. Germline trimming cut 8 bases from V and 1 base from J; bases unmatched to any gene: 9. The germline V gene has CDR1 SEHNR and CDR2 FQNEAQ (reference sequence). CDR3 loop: CASRRYDRGSYNEQFF. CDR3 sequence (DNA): TGTGCCAGCCGAAGGTATGACAGGGGGTCCTACAATGAGCAGTTCTTC.

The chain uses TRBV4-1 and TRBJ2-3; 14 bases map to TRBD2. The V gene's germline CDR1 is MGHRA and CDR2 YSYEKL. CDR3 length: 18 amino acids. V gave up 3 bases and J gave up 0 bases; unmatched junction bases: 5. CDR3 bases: TGCGCCAGCAGCCACGGGACTAGCGGGGGAGCTAGCACAGATACGCAGTATTTT. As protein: CASSHGTSGGASTDTQYF.

The CDR3 spells CASSETGEVTDTQYF. In DNA form, the CDR3 reads TGTGCCAGCAGTGAGACCGGGGAAGTCACAGATACGCAGTATTTT. This rearrangement joins TRBV2 to TRBJ2-3, with a weak D call TRBD2 (5 bases). The germline V gene has CDR1 SNHLY and CDR2 FYNNEI. CDR3 length: 15 amino acids. V gave up 3 bases and J gave up 2 bases, with 12 bases separating them.

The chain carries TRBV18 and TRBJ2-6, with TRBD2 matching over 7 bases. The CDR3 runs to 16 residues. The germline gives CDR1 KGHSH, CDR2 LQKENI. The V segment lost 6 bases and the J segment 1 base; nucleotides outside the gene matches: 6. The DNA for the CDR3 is TGTGCCAGCTCGGTTCAACTAGCGTCTGGGGCCAACGTCCTGACTTTC. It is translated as CASSVQLASGANVLTF.

The CDR3: CASSESSGGAWETQYF. CDR3 in DNA: TGTGCCAGCAGTGAATCTAGCGGGGGGGCTTGGGAGACCCAGTACTTC. The chain carries TRBV6-1 and TRBJ2-5; 12 bases are a match to TRBD2. V shed 2 bases and J 5 bases; nucleotides not matched to a gene: 6. The CDR3 has 16 amino acids. Germline V gives CDR1 MNHNS, CDR2 SASEGT.

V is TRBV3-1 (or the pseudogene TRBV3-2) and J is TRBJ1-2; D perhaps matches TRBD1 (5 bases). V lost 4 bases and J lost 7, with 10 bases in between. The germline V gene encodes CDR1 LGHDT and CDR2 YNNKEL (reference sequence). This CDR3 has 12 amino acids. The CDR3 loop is CASSRGVGGYTF. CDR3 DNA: TGTGCCAGCAGCCGGGGGGTCGGTGGCTACACCTTC.

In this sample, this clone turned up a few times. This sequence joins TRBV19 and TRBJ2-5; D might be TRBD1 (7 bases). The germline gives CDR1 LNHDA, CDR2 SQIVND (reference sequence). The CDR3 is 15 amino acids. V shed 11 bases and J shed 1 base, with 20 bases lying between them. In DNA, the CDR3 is TGTGCCTCCAGGGGGGCGAGGGGTCCCCAAGAGACCCAGTACTTC. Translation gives CASRGARGPQETQYF.

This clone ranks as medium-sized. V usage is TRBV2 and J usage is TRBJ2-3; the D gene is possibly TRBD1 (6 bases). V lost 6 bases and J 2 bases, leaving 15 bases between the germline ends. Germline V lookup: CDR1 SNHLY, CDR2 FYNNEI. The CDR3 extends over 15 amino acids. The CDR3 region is CASSLDSGSTDTQYF. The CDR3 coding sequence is TGTGCCAGCAGCTTGGACAGCGGATCCACAGATACGCAGTATTTT.

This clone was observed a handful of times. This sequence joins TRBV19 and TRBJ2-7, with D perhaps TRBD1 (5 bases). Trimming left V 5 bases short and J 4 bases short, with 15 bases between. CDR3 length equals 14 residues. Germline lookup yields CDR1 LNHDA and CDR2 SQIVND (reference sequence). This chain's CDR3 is CASSGQGPFYEQYF. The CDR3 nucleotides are TGTGCCAGTAGTGGGCAGGGCCCCTTTTACGAGCAGTACTTC.